This TCR beta chain was captured by sequencing in a study of blood T cell repertoires in COVID-19. Whole-study context: Acute-phase and convalescent COVID-19 samples originated in the United States, Italy and Spain. From T cells, B-cell-depleted T cells, or PBMCs came the material, which was cDNA or gDNA.

The CDR3 has 15 amino acids. V was trimmed by 5 bases and J by 9 bases, leaving 20 bases between them. Germline V CDR1 and CDR2: SEHNR, FQNEAQ (reference sequence). Methods used by the authors: Amplification with reference gene primers provided the estimates of nucleated cell counts. Data came from immunoSEQ multiplex PCR; TCRdb stores just in-frame clones and leaves some out. The D gene and trimming were derived from the DNA, and the V and J assignments and clone size from that table. The data show roughly 140,000 clones, 80% seen once. In its sample, this clone was seen a few times. Sample: peripheral blood. The V and J genes are TRBV7-9 and TRBJ2-4, with D possibly TRBD2 on 6 matching bases. The sequence was collected from a man aged 55 to 69 with active or convalescent COVID-19. The CDR3, as DNA: TGTGCCAGCAGCCCTATCGGCGGGACCTCGGGCATTCAGTACTTC. Its translation is CASSPIGGTSGIQYF.